This T cell receptor beta chain was sequenced during a study of blood T cell repertoires in COVID-19. Study in general: COVID-19 samples collected from the United States, Italy and Spain covered acute and convalescent phases.

Looked up from germline, CDR1 is LGHNA and CDR2 is YSLEER. J lost 5 bases, V lost 1 base, and 10 bases had no gene match. The CDR3 has 16 residues. In the original processing: Nucleated cell counts were estimated from reference gene primer amplification. Here immunoSEQ multiplex PCR was the method, and the copy in TCRdb shows in-frame clones only, minus some. That table furnishes V, J and clone size, whereas the DNA furnished D and trimming. Of tens of thousands of clones listed, 90% to 95% are singletons. This TCR was sampled from a human donor in a cohort sampled during active COVID-19. The rearrangement joins TRBV4-3 to TRBJ2-5, with 7 bases that match TRBD2. Sequenced sample: peripheral blood. In DNA form, the CDR3 reads TGCGCCAGCAGCCAAGTACGTTCCCGGGGGGAGGAGACCCAGTACTTC. Protein product: CASSQVRSRGEETQYF.